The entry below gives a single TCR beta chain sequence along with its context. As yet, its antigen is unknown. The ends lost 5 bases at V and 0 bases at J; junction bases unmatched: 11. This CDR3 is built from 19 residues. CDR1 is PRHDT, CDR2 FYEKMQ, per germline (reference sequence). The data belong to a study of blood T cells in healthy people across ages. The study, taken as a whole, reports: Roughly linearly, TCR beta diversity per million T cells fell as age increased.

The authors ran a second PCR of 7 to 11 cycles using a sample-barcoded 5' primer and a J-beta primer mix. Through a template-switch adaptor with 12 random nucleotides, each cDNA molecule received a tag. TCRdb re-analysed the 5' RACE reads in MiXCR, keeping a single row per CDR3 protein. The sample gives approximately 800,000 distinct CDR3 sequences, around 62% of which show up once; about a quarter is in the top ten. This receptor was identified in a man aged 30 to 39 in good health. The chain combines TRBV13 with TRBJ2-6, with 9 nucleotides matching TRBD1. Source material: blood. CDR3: CASSQGQGANLSGANVLTF. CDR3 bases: TGTGCCAGCAGCCAGGGACAGGGAGCCAACCTCTCTGGGGCCAACGTCCTGACTTTC.